These 19 T cell receptor beta chains were all obtained from the same sample, sequenced in a study of PD-L1 blockade in urothelial cancer. Repertoires were generated with immunoSEQ multiplex PCR, while TCRdb's copy carries only in-frame clones and drops some. Of approximately 88,000 clones in the sample, over 80% were seen once. Time point given: pretreatment peripheral blood. Sequenced material: PBMCs, taken around atezolizumab (anti-PD-L1) treatment. The source of these receptors is a man aged 55 to 70 with urothelial cancer.

This CDR3 is CASSSLGLAGSDTQYF. As DNA, the CDR3 is TGTGCCAGCAGCTCCCTGGGCCTAGCGGGATCAGATACGCAGTATTTT. This chain joins TRBV5-6 and TRBJ2-3, with 9 bases lining up with TRBD2. Germline V gene data show CDR1 as SGHDT and CDR2 as YYEEEE. V was clipped by 3 bases and J by 4 bases; unmatched bases: 9. CDR3 size: 16 residues.

This clone was counted once. The CDR3 region is CASSPNDRGGGYTF. The DNA of the CDR3 is TGTGCCAGCAGCCCGAATGACAGGGGAGGTGGCTACACCTTC. V and J are TRBV28 and TRBJ1-2; 8 bases line up with TRBD1. Per germline, CDR1 MDHEN and CDR2 SYDVKM. Germline trimming cut 6 bases from V and 7 bases from J; bases unmatched to any gene: 10. The CDR3 runs to 14 residues.

The J gene is TRBJ2-7, the V gene TRBV5-6, with 9 bases that match TRBD1. The germline V gene encodes CDR1 SGHDT and CDR2 YYEEEE. The CDR3 loop spans 14 amino acids. V shed 4 bases and J 4 bases; nucleotides not matched to a gene: 6. CDR3 nucleotides: TGTGCCAGCAGCCGGACGGGACAGGGTTACGAGCAGTACTTC. Protein: CASSRTGQGYEQYF.

V and J are TRBV25-1 and TRBJ2-3; TRBD2 matches 9 bases. The V segment lost 3 bases and the J segment 5 bases; nucleotides outside the gene matches: 6. The CDR3 runs to 15 residues. The germline V gene encodes CDR1 MGHDK and CDR2 SYGVNS. This CDR3 is CASSDRELAGDTQYF. CDR3 nucleotide sequence: TGTGCCAGCAGTGATAGAGAACTAGCGGGAGATACGCAGTATTTT.

This chain uses TRBV19 with TRBJ2-3; TRBD1 might be the D (5 bases). The CDR3 loop spans 13 amino acids. V gave up 6 bases and J gave up 4 bases, with 11 bases separating them. Germline V gene data show CDR1 as LNHDA and CDR2 as SQIVND (reference sequence). The CDR3 region has the DNA TGTGCCAGTAGAGTGACAGTGGCAGATACGCAGTATTTT. It is translated as CASRVTVADTQYF.

The V and J genes are TRBV6-5 and TRBJ2-3; 7 bases align to TRBD2. The CDR3 has 15 residues. Trimming cost V 6 bases and J 1 base; bases outside gene matches: 7. In germline, CDR1 is MNHEY, CDR2 SVGAGI. The CDR3: CASSHRLAGTDTQYF. CDR3 DNA: TGTGCCAGCAGCCACAGACTAGCTGGCACAGATACGCAGTATTTT.

The chain carries TRBV19 and TRBJ1-3; D call uncertain. Trimming pared 5 bases from V and 5 bases from J, leaving 10 bases between. Looked up from germline, CDR1 is LNHDA and CDR2 is SQIVND (reference sequence). The CDR3 totals 13 residues. The CDR3 sequence is CASSRDVRNTIYF. The CDR3 DNA sequence: TGTGCCAGTAGTCGGGATGTTCGAAACACCATATATTTT. The full variable domain, its missing parts supplied by reference TRBV19 and TRBJ1-3, is DGGITQSPKYLFRKEGQNVTLSCEQNLNHDAMYWYRQDPGQGLRLIYYSQIVNDFQKGDIAEGYSVSREKKESFPLTVTSAQKNPTAFYLCASSRDVRNTIYFGEGSWLTVV.

The chain uses TRBV19 and TRBJ2-5; no reliable D call. V was clipped by 3 bases and J by 2 bases, with 7 bases between them. The germline gives CDR1 LNHDA, CDR2 SQIVND (reference sequence). This CDR3 is 13 amino acids long. CDR3 sequence (DNA): TGTGCCAGTAGTATCTATGATCAAGAGACCCAGTACTTC. Protein product: CASSIYDQETQYF. Based on the CDR3 plus reference TRBV19 and TRBJ2-5, the full variable domain is DGGITQSPKYLFRKEGQNVTLSCEQNLNHDAMYWYRQDPGQGLRLIYYSQIVNDFQKGDIAEGYSVSREKKESFPLTVTSAQKNPTAFYLCASSIYDQETQYFGPGTRLLVL.

A single count supports this clone. The chain joins TRBV4-3 to TRBJ2-7; tentative D call: TRBD1 (5 bases). V dropped 0 bases and J dropped 2 bases, with 11 bases sitting between them. Germline CDR1 LGHNA, CDR2 YSLEER. The CDR3 is made up of 15 amino acids. CDR3 coding DNA: TGCGCCAGCAGCCAAGATCGGCACAGGACCTACGAGCAGTACTTC. This sequence encodes CASSQDRHRTYEQYF.

This chain links TRBV19 with TRBJ1-4; no firm D call. From germline, CDR1 is LNHDA and CDR2 SQIVND (reference sequence). V lost 1 base and J lost 10, with 19 bases in between. The CDR3 runs to 16 residues. The CDR3 here is CASSIVKATYRGKLFF. DNA for the CDR3: TGTGCCAGTAGTATAGTTAAGGCGACCTACCGGGGAAAACTGTTTTTT.

This rearrangement joins TRBV30 to TRBJ2-3; D is undetermined. V was shortened by 0 bases and J by 13 bases, with 11 bases between the two germline ends. Germline CDR1 is GTSNPN and CDR2 is SVGIG (reference sequence). CDR3 length: 11 amino acids. CDR3: CAWSVGEDEYF. In DNA form, the CDR3 reads TGTGCCTGGAGTGTCGGTGAAGATGAGTATTTT.

V is TRBV5-1 and J is TRBJ1-1; 8 nucleotides match TRBD1. The CDR3 spans 14 residues. The germline CDR1 and CDR2 sequences are SGHRS and YFSETQ. J gave up 7 bases and V 4 bases, and 9 bases lay outside the gene matches. CDR3: CASSPTPGGLEAFF. The CDR3 DNA reads TGCGCCAGCAGCCCAACCCCAGGGGGCCTTGAAGCTTTCTTT.

The sample holds one count of this clone. In DNA, the CDR3 is TGTGCCAGCAGCTTAGGTCCAGCCGGGACAGCTATAACCTACGAGCAGTACTTC. This encodes CASSLGPAGTAITYEQYF. V is TRBV7-6 and J is TRBJ2-7; 7 nucleotides match TRBD1. The CDR3 runs to 18 residues. Germline-derived CDR1 and CDR2 are SGHVS and FNYEAQ. The junction had 14 bases not matched to a gene; V was cut back by 1 base and J by 2 bases. Supplemented by reference TRBV7-6 and TRBJ2-7, the full variable domain reads GAGVSQSPRYKVTKRGQDVALRCDPISGHVSLYWYRQALGQGPEFLTYFNYEAQQDKSGLPNDRFSAERPEGSISTLTIQRTEQRDSAMYRCASSLGPAGTAITYEQYFGPGTRLTVT.

The CDR3 DNA reads TGTGCCAGCTCACCACCGGTTGGACTAGCGGGGGCTGGCAATGAGCAGTTCTTC. It encodes CASSPPVGLAGAGNEQFF. V is TRBV18 and J is TRBJ2-1; 13 bases match TRBD2. V lost 0 bases to trimming and J lost 6 bases; unmatched junction nucleotides: 8. The CDR3 is made up of 18 amino acids. Germline V gene data show CDR1 as KGHSH and CDR2 as LQKENI.

This chain uses TRBV2 with TRBJ1-2; D gene uncertain. This CDR3 is 14 amino acids long. Trimming removed 3 bases at V and 7 bases at J, with 15 bases between. Germline lookup yields CDR1 SNHLY and CDR2 FYNNEI. The CDR3 DNA reads as TGTGCCAGCAGTGATGGCAGCTGGGGAGGTGGCTACACCTTC. Encoded protein: CASSDGSWGGGYTF.

This clone was recorded once. J is TRBJ1-5 and V is TRBV28; no reliable D call. From germline, CDR1 is MDHEN and CDR2 SYDVKM. V was pared by 3 bases and J by 2 bases, with 11 bases between. The CDR3 has 15 amino acids. The CDR3 sequence is CASSFAGYGNQPQHF. The CDR3 coding sequence is TGTGCCAGCAGTTTTGCGGGGTACGGCAATCAGCCCCAGCATTTT.

The chain couples TRBV10-3 to TRBJ2-1; 9 bases align to TRBD2. V was pared by 6 bases and J by 7 bases, with 10 bases of the junction left unmatched. The CDR3 contains 15 residues. Germline CDR1 and CDR2: ENHRY and SYGVKD. CDR3 residues: CAIRLGTSSLNEQFF. CDR3 in DNA: TGTGCCATCAGGCTCGGGACTAGCAGTTTGAATGAGCAGTTCTTC.

This rearrangement joins TRBV11-2 to TRBJ2-3, with D possibly matching TRBD1 (5 bases). The CDR3 loop spans 11 amino acids. V was trimmed by 4 bases and J by 14 bases, leaving 13 bases between them. Germline values: CDR1 SGHAT, CDR2 FQNNGV. DNA for the CDR3: TGTGCCAGCAGCTCGCGCCTAAGGGGGTATTTT. It translates to CASSSRLRGYF.

The gene calls are TRBV27 and TRBJ1-1; D not resolved. Germline V gene lookup returns CDR1 MNHEY and CDR2 SMNVEV (reference sequence). Trimming left V 6 bases short and J 1 base short, with 15 bases between. This CDR3 has 15 residues. The CDR3 nucleotides are TGTGCCAGCAGACCTAACCGACTGCCGAACACTGAAGCTTTCTTT. It encodes CASRPNRLPNTEAFF.